This T cell receptor beta chain emerged from a study of spatial heterogeneity in lung cancer. About the research overall: A consistent excess of beta-chain over alpha-chain sequences was detected. For tumor regions, TCR transcript counts showed a strong correlation with a T cell module score derived from matched bulk RNA-seq. Study observations and caveats: Expanded intratumoral alpha and beta TCR counts tracked tumor mutation counts.

MiXCR, run by TCRdb on the 5' RACE reads, gives a single entry per CDR3 protein. This table has 2,500 or so distinct CDR3 sequences, about 5.3% appearing once. This clonotype is medium-sized by share. Its cognate antigen is unknown. Time point specified: sample taken at primary tumor resection. There were roughly 78 donors, all of them untreated patients with early-stage non-small cell lung cancer. Unsorted samples of tumor, nontumor lung or frozen PBMC had their whole RNA sequenced. V was trimmed by 5 bases and J by 3 bases, leaving 19 bases between them. Germline assignment: CDR1 DFQATT and CDR2 SNEGSKA (reference sequence). The CDR3 is 16 amino acids.

The origin of this receptor is a male donor with early-stage non-small cell lung cancer. The sample consisted of lung tumor tissue, taken at surgery. This sequence joins TRBV20-1 and TRBJ2-2; D is perhaps TRBD2 (5 bases). The CDR3 region is CSAQRPGLGDTGELFF. In DNA form, the CDR3 reads TGCAGTGCTCAGAGACCAGGACTCGGGGACACCGGGGAGCTGTTTTTT.